The source of this T cell receptor (beta chain) is a study of neoadjuvant anti-PD-1 for oral cavity cancer (dated by TCRdb to the early 2020s). Study-level background: Before undergoing curative-intent surgical resection, most patients got three to four biweekly nivolumab doses at 3 mg/kg. Patients who did not progress were given a fourth nivolumab dose at about day 43 and had definitive surgical resection on days 50-56. Patients with complete response, partial response or stable disease by RECIST 1.1 were defined as responders, whereas patients with progression were defined as non-responders. There were 12 patients in the parent correlative cohort, and the response rate was 33%. Points the paper makes about the study in general: Higher pretreatment blood TCRbeta clonality and lower post-treatment tumor TCRbeta clonality were correlated with higher pretreatment blood Treg/Th17 ratios. Only three patients per response group were included in the TCR analyses, and larger cohorts for validation were called for by the authors. After neoadjuvant nivolumab, significantly higher T cell clonality (Gini index) was found within PBMCs in non-responders than in responders.

Concerning this clone: The clone's antigen remains unknown. No base quality information exists; no much larger clone differs at one position.

CDR1 WSHSY and CDR2 SAAADI are derived from the germline V gene. After removal of 3 bases from V and 3 bases from J, the junction retains 5 bases not matched to a gene. CDR3 length: 14 amino acids, cysteine to phenylalanine. The CDR3 DNA has 42 bases and is translated from base 1. Sample time point, as interpreted from the label and publication: before neoadjuvant nivolumab. Patients had been newly diagnosed with stage II-IVA oral cavity squamous cell carcinoma, and no prior systemic or radiation treatment had been given to the patients. Everyone in the cohort had locally advanced, HPV-negative oral cavity squamous cell carcinoma. Peripheral blood mononuclear cells were analyzed directly and were not maintained or expanded in culture. Samples were obtained from a longitudinal correlative study of a single-arm phase II trial of neoadjuvant nivolumab in oral cavity squamous cell carcinoma. Subject-matched pre- and post-treatment PBMCs and tumors from three responders and three non-responders underwent genomic DNA-based TCRbeta sequencing. Peripheral blood mononuclear cells were collected once before nivolumab treatment and again after treatment, at the time of surgery. The Maxwell RSC DNA from Cells kit was used to extract genomic DNA from PBMCs.

For deep sequencing, each PBMC sample was run in six replicates, with libraries mostly built from approximately 500 ng of input genomic DNA. The immunoSEQ hsTCRbeta kit was used to prepare TCRbeta libraries, following the manufacturer's instructions. The finished libraries were brought together in one pool at approximately 3 nM, which was then read using an Illumina NovaSeq 6000 S4 flow cell. The study's processing was this. The immunoSEQ Analyzer handled quality control and preprocessing of the raw data. The analysis was restricted to productive rearrangements, with each unique CDR3 amino acid sequence defining a clonotype. Repertoire clonality was estimated as the Gini-Simpson index, which was calculated using the R package tcR. Student's t test was used to compare Gini indices, and Pearson correlation was used to assess associations with tumor size change. TCRdb limited this immuneACCESS table to in-frame rearrangements with V and J called. A share of clones is missing; checked studies link under half to unresolved V genes, and the rest is unexplained. That table gives V, J and clone size, and the DNA gave D and trimming. Here the sample has around 15,000 clones; roughly 66% occur a single time. The ten largest make up about 2.4% of the sample.

The receptor was derived from a person aged 40 to 85 with oral cavity squamous cell carcinoma. The chain employs TRBV10-2 and TRBJ2-7; a stretch of 7 junction bases matches TRBD2. Sequencing was performed on PBMCs, taken before nivolumab (anti-PD-1) treatment. The DNA is as follows: TGCGCCAGCAGTGATCGGGGAGGGAACTACGAGCAGTACTTC. It translates as CASSDRGGNYEQYF.